This T cell receptor (beta chain) derives from a study of blood T cell repertoires in COVID-19 (dated by TCRdb to about 2020). Concerning the study at large: Collaborator samples came from the United States, Italy and Spain and covered acute and convalescent phases of COVID-19. Where available, HLA class I and class II types were obtained from metadata supplied by the sample provider rather than from assay-based typing. The prospective study material was composed of cDNA or gDNA derived from T cells, B-cell-depleted T cells, or PBMCs. The dataset comprised deeply sampled blood TCRbeta repertoires from subjects exposed to, actively infected with, or recovered from COVID-19. A freely available public database, intended as a resource for researchers studying the immune response to SARS-CoV-2, is where the repertoires were released. Samples came from the ongoing ImmuneRACE study (first 160 participants) plus 1,254 subjects from 6 global collaborators. A de-identified subject ID, COVID-19 status, age in years and sex were almost always included in the sample metadata.

TCRbeta CDR3 regions were amplified from genomic DNA by means of the immunoSEQ Assay, a bias-controlled multiplex PCR. The original pipeline was this. The number of nucleated cells in each sample was estimated by amplification of reference gene primers within the assay. Sequence reads were collapsed and filtered to measure the absolute abundance of every unique TCRbeta CDR3 rearrangement. For each sample, productive Simpson clonality was calculated as the square root of Simpson's diversity index over productive rearrangements. TCRdb retrieved this table from immuneACCESS and kept in-frame rearrangements only. Not all clones are present; in checked studies, unresolved V genes account for under half, and no reason is known for the remainder. V, J and clone size are taken as reported in that table, and D and trimming were inferred from the DNA itself. This sample is represented by around 140,000 clones; roughly three quarters of them were singletons. Around 2.1% of the sample lies in the top ten.

The investigation overall reported the following: The quantity of clinical and demographic metadata differed by source and by participant and was supplied without curation.

Each collaborating institution followed its own protocols to collect whole blood in K2EDTA tubes. For TCRbeta analysis, collaborators shipped samples as frozen whole blood, isolated PBMCs, or DNA extracted from either of those sample types. This clone was counted once. This clone's antigen is unknown. No much larger clone is present one base from it, and per-base qualities are unavailable. Unmatched junction bases come to 7, with V trimmed by 0 bases and J by 12 bases. From its cysteine to its phenylalanine, the CDR3 spans 14 amino acids. The CDR3 DNA has 42 bases and is translated from base 1. From the germline V gene, CDR1 is MNHEY and CDR2 is SVGEGT.

The source material was peripheral blood. The chain is encoded by TRBV6-2 or TRBV6-3 joined to TRBJ2-1; TRBD2 agrees with 8 junctional bases. The clonotype comes from a woman aged 55-69 years with acute or convalescent COVID-19. The sequenced DNA: TGTGCCAGCAGTTACTCGAGAACTAGCGGAGCGCAGTTCTTC. This encodes CASSYSRTSGAQFF.